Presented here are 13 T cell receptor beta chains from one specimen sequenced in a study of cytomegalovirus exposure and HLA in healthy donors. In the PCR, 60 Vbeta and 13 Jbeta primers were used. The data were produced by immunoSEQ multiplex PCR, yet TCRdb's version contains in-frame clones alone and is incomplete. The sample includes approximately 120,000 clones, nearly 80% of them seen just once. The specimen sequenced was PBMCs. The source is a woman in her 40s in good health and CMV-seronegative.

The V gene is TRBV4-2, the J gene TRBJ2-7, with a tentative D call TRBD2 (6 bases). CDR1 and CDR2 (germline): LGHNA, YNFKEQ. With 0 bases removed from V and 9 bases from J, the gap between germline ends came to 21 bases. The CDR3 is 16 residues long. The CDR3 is CASSQDVGSGDQRQYF. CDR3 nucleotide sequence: TGTGCCAGCAGCCAAGACGTCGGTAGCGGAGACCAACGGCAGTACTTC.

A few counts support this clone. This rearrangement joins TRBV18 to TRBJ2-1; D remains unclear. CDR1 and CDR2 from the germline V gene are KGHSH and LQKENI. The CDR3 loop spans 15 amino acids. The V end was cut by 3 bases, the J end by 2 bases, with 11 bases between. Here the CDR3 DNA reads TGTGCCAGCTCACCTGCGGCGGATCCCTACAATGAGCAGTTCTTC. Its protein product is CASSPAADPYNEQFF.

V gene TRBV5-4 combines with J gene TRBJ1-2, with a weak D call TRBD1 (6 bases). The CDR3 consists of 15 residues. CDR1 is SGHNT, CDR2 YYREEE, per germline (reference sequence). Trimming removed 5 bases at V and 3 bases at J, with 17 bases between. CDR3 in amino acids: CASRLGGRSDYGYTF. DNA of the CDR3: TGTGCCAGCAGACTAGGGGGTCGGAGTGACTATGGCTACACCTTC.

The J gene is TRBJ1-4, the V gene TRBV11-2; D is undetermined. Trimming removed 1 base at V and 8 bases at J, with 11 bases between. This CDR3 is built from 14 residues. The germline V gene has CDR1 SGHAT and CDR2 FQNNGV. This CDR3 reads CASSLGPFGEKLFF. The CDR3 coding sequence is TGTGCCAGCAGCTTAGGGCCGTTCGGGGAAAAACTGTTTTTT. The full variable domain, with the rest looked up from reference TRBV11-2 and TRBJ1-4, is EAGVAQSPRYKIIEKRQSVAFWCNPISGHATLYWYQQILGQGPKLLIQFQNNGVVDDSQLPKDRFSAERLKGVDSTLKIQPAKLEDSAVYLCASSLGPFGEKLFFGSGTQLSVL.

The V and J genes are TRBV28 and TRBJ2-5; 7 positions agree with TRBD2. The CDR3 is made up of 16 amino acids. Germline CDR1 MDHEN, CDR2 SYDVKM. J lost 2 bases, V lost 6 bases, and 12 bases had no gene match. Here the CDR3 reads CASSPYFGGEQETQYF. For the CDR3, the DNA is TGTGCCAGCAGCCCTTATTTTGGGGGGGAACAAGAGACCCAGTACTTC.

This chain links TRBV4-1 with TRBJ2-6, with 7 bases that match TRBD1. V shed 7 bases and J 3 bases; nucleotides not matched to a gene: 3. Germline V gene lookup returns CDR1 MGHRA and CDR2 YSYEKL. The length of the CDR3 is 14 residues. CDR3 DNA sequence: TGCGCCAGCACTAGGACAGGTGGGGCCAACGTCCTGACTTTC. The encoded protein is CASTRTGGANVLTF.

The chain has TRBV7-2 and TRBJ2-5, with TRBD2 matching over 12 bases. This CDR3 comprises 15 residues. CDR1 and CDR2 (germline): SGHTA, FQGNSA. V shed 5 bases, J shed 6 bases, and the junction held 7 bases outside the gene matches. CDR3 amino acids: CASSQSSGRGKTQYF. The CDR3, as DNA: TGTGCCAGCAGCCAGTCTAGCGGGAGGGGGAAGACCCAGTACTTC.

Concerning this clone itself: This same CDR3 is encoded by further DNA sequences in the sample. In DNA form, the CDR3 reads TGTGCCAGTAGTATCCAGGGGGGTAGCAATCAGCCCCAGCATTTT. It codes for CASSIQGGSNQPQHF. This chain links TRBV19 with TRBJ1-5, with 7 bases fitting TRBD1. Germline lookup yields CDR1 LNHDA and CDR2 SQIVND (reference sequence). The V segment lost 3 bases and the J segment 0 bases; nucleotides outside the gene matches: 2. This CDR3 has 15 residues.

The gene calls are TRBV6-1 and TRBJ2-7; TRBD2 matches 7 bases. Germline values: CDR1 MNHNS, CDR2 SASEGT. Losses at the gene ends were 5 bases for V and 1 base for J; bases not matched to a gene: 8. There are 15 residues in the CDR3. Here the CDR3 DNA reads TGTGCCAGCAGTCCGACTAGCATGACTTCCTACGAGCAGTACTTC. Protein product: CASSPTSMTSYEQYF.

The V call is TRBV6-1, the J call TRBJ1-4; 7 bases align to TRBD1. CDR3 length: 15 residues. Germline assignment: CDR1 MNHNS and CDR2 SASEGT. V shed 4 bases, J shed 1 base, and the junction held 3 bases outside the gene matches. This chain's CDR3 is CASSVRQGTNEKLFF. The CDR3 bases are TGTGCCAGCAGTGTTAGACAGGGAACTAATGAAAAACTGTTTTTT.

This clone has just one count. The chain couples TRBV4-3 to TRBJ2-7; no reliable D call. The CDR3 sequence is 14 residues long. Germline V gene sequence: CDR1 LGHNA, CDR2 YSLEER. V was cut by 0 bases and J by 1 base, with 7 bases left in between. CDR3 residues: CASSQEAGSYEQYF. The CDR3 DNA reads TGCGCCAGCAGCCAAGAGGCAGGTTCCTACGAGCAGTACTTC.

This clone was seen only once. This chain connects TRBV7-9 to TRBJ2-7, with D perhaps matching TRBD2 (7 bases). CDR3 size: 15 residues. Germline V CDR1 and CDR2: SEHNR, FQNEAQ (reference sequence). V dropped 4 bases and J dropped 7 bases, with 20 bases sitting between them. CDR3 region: CASSWGGLQGVEQYF. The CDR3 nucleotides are TGTGCCAGCAGCTGGGGGGGGCTGCAAGGGGTTGAGCAGTACTTC.

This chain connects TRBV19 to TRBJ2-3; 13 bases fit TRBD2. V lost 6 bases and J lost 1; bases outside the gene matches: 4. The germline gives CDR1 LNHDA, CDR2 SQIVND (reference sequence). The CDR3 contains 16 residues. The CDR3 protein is CASRRTSGSRTDTQYF. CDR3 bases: TGTGCCAGTAGAAGGACTAGCGGGAGCCGCACAGATACGCAGTATTTT.